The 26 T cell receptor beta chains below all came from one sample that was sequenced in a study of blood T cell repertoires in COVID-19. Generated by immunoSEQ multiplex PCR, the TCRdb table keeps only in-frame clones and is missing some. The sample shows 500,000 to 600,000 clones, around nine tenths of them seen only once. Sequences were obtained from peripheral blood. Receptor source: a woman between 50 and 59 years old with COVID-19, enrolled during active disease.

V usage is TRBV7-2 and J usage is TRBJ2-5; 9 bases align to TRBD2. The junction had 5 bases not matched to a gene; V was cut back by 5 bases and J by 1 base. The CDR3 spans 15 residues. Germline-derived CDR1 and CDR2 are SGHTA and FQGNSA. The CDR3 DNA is TGTGCCAGCAGCCCACTGCGGGGGGGCCAAGAGACCCAGTACTTC. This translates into CASSPLRGGQETQYF.

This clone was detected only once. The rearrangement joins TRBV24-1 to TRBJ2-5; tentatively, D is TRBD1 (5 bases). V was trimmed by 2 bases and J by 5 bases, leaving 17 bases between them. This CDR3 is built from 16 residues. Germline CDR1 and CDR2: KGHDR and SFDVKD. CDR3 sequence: CATSDSNLREGETQYF. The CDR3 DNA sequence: TGTGCCACCAGTGATTCGAACCTCAGGGAAGGGGAGACCCAGTACTTC.

CDR3 nucleotide sequence: TGTGCCTGGAGGGGGCAGGGTGAAGCTTTCTTT. Encoded protein: CAWRGQGEAFF. The chain couples TRBV30 to TRBJ1-1, with a tentative D call TRBD1 (5 bases). Trimming left V 3 bases short and J 7 bases short, with 9 bases between. This CDR3 comprises 11 residues. Germline assignment: CDR1 GTSNPN and CDR2 SVGIG (reference sequence).

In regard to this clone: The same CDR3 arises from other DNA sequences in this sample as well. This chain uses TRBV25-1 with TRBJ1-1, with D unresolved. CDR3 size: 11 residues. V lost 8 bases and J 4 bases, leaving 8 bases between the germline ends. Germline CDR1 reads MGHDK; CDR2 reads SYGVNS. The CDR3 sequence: CASSRFTEAFF. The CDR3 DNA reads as TGTGCCAGCTCACGGTTCACTGAAGCTTTCTTT.

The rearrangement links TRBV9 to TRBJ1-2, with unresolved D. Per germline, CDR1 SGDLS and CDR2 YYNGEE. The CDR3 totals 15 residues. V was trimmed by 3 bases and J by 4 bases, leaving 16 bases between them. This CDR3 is CASSGVRATGYGYTF. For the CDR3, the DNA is TGTGCCAGCAGCGGGGTGAGGGCCACGGGCTATGGCTACACCTTC.

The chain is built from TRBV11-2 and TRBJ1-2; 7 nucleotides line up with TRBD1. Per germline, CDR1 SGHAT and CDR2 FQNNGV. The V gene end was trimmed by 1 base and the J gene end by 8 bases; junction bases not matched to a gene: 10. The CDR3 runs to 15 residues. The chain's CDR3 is CASSLGLGQGEGYTF. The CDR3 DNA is TGTGCCAGCAGCTTAGGTCTTGGGCAGGGGGAAGGCTACACCTTC.

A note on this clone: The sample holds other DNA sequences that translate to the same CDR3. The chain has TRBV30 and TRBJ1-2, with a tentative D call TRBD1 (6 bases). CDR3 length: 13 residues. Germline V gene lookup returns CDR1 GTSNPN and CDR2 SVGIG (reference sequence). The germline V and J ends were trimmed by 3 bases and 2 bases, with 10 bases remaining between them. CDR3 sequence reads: CAWSLQGNYGYTF. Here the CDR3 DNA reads TGTGCCTGGAGCTTGCAGGGGAACTATGGCTACACCTTC.

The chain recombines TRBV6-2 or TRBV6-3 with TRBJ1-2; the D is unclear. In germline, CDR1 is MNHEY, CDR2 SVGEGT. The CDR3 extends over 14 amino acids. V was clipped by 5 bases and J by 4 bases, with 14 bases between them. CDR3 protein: CASSDGAEGYGYTF. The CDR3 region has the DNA TGTGCCAGCAGTGACGGTGCTGAGGGCTATGGCTACACCTTC.

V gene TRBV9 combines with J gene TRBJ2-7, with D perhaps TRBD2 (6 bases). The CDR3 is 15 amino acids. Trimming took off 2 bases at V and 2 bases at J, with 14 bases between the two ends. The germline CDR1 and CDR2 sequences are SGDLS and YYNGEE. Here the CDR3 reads CASSVTGTGPYEQYF. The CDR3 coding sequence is TGTGCCAGCAGCGTCACCGGGACTGGCCCCTACGAGCAGTACTTC.

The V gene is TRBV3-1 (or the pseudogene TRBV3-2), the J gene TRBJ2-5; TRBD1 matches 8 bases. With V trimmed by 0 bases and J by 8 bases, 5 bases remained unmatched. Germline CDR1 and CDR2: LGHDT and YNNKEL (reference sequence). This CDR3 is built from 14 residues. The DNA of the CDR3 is TGTGCCAGCAGCCAAGAAGGGACAGGTTATACCCAGTACTTC. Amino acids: CASSQEGTGYTQYF.

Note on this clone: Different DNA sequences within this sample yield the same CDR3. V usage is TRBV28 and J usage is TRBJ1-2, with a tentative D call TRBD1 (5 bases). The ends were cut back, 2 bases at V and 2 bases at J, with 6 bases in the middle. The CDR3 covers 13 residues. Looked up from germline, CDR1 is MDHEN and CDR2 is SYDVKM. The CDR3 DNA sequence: TGTGCCAGCAGTTTACCAGGGAACTATGGCTACACCTTC. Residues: CASSLPGNYGYTF.

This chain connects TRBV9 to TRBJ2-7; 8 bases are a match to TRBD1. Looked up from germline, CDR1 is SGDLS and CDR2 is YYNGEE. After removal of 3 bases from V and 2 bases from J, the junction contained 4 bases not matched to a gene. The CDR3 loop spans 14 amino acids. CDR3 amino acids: CASSDGDRPYEQYF. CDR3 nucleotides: TGTGCCAGCAGCGATGGGGACAGGCCCTACGAGCAGTACTTC. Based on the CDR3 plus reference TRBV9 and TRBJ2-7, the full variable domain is DSGVTQTPKHLITATGQRVTLRCSPRSGDLSVYWYQQSLDQGLQFLIQYYNGEERAKGNILERFSAQQFPDLHSELNLSSLELGDSALYFCASSDGDRPYEQYFGPGTRLTVT.

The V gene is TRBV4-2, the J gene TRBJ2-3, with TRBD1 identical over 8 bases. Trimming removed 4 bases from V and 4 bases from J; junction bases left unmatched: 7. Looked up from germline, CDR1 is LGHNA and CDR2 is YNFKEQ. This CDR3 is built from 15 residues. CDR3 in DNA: TGTGCCAGCAGCCTCCAGGGGGCAAGGGCAGATACGCAGTATTTT. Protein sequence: CASSLQGARADTQYF.

CDR3 nucleotides: TGTGCCAGCAGCCCCGGCAGGGGGTATGGCTACACCTTC. Translation: CASSPGRGYGYTF. The chain carries TRBV6-5 and TRBJ1-2, with 7 bases lining up with TRBD1. This CDR3 is built from 13 residues. CDR1 MNHEY and CDR2 SVGAGI come from the germline V gene. Trimming at V came to 6 bases and at J to 5 bases, leaving 6 bases not matched to a gene.

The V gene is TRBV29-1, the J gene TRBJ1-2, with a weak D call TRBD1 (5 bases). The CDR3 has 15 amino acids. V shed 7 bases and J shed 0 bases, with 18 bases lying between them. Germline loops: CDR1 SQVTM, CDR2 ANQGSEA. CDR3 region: CSAAGLGIANYGYTF. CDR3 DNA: TGCAGCGCCGCGGGACTGGGTATAGCTAACTATGGCTACACCTTC.

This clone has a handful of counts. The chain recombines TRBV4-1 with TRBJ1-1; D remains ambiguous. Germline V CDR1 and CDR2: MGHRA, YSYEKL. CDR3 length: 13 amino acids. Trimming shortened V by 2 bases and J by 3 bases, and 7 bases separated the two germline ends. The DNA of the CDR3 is TGCGCCAGCAGCCAACACGCGGACACTGAAGCTTTCTTT. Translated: CASSQHADTEAFF.

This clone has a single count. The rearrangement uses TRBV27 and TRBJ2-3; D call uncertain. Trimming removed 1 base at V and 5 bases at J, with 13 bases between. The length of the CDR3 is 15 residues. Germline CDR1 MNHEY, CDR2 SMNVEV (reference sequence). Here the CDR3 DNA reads TGTGCCAGCAGTTTATTAGGCCAGGTGAAAGATACGCAGTATTTT. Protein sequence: CASSLLGQVKDTQYF.

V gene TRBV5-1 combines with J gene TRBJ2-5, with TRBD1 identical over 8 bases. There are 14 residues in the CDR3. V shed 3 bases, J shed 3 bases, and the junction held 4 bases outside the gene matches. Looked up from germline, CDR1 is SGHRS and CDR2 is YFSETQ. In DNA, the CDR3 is TGCGCCAGCAGCTCTAGACAGGGGAAAGAGACCCAGTACTTC. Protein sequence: CASSSRQGKETQYF. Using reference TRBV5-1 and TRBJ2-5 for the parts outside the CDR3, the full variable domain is KAGVTQTPRYLIKTRGQQVTLSCSPISGHRSVSWYQQTPGQGLQFLFEYFSETQRNKGNFPGRFSGRQFSNSRSEMNVSTLELGDSALYLCASSSRQGKETQYFGPGTRLLVL.

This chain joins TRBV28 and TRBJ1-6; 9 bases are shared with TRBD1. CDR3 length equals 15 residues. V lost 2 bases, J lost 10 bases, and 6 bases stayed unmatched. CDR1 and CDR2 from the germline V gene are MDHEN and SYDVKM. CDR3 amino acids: CASSLPGQGWSPLHF. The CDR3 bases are TGTGCCAGCAGTTTACCCGGACAGGGGTGGTCACCCCTCCACTTT.

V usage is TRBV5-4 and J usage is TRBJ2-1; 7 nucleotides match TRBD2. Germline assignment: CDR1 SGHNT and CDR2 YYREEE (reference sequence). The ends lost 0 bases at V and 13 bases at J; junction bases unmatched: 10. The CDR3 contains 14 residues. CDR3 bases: TGTGCCAGCAGCTTGGTGGGCCCAGCGGGATCCCAGTTCTTC. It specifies CASSLVGPAGSQFF. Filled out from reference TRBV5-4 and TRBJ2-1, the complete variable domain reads ETGVTQSPTHLIKTRGQQVTLRCSSQSGHNTVSWYQQALGQGPQFIFQYYREEENGRGNFPPRFSGLQFPNYSSELNVNALELDDSALYLCASSLVGPAGSQFFGPGTRLTVL.

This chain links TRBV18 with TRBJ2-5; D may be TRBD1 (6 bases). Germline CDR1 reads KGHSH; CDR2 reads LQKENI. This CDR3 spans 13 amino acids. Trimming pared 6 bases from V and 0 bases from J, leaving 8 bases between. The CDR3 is CASSRDNQETQYF. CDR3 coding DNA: TGTGCCAGCTCTCGGGACAACCAAGAGACCCAGTACTTC.

Written as DNA, the CDR3 is TGTGCCAGCAGTTACAGTGGGTCCGGGGGGTACGAGCAGTACTTC. It codes for CASSYSGSGGYEQYF. The chain uses TRBV6-5 and TRBJ2-7, with 7 bases identical to TRBD2. After removal of 2 bases from V and 4 bases from J, the junction contained 8 bases not matched to a gene. CDR1 is MNHEY and CDR2 is SVGAGI in the germline V gene. The CDR3 sequence is 15 residues long.

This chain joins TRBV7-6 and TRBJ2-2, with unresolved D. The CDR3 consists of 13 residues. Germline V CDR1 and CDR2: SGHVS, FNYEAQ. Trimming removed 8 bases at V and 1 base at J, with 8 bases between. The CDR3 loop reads CASLMRNTGELFF. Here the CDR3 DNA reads TGTGCCAGCTTAATGCGGAACACCGGGGAGCTGTTTTTT.

CDR3 bases: TGTGCCAGTAGTCAGGGCGCGCCTACTGGCTACACCTTC. Protein product: CASSQGAPTGYTF. The rearrangement links TRBV19 to TRBJ1-2; D is perhaps TRBD1 (5 bases). Germline values: CDR1 LNHDA, CDR2 SQIVND (reference sequence). V was cut by 5 bases and J by 7 bases, with 14 bases left in between. This CDR3 spans 13 amino acids.

CDR3 residues: CASSFSTGTEAFF. For the CDR3, the DNA is TGTGCCAGCAGTTTTAGTACCGGGACAGAAGCTTTCTTT. The chain combines TRBV7-3 with TRBJ1-1; D may be TRBD1 (6 bases). Trimming took off 6 bases at V and 8 bases at J, with 16 bases between the two ends. Germline loops: CDR1 SGHTA, CDR2 FQGTGA. The CDR3 sequence is 13 residues long.

CDR3 protein: CASSFSGGAGEQYF. The CDR3 DNA sequence: TGCGCCAGCAGCTTTAGCGGGGGGGCAGGCGAGCAGTACTTC. This chain joins TRBV5-1 and TRBJ2-7; 11 bases are shared with TRBD2. The CDR3 is 14 residues long. The ends lost 2 bases at V and 6 bases at J; junction bases unmatched: 4. Per the germline V gene, CDR1 is SGHRS and CDR2 is YFSETQ.